This T cell receptor beta chain is from a study of blood T cell repertoires in COVID-19. As for the study in general: COVID-19 samples collected from the United States, Italy and Spain covered acute and convalescent phases.

In the authors' workflow: Reference gene primer amplification gave nucleated cell count estimates. Measured with immunoSEQ multiplex PCR; TCRdb has only the in-frame clones, and not every one. V and J calls plus clone size are reproduced from that table; the DNA served to infer D and trimming. Here the sample spans 130,000 to 150,000 clones, roughly 90% being singletons. The CDR3 is made up of 14 amino acids. CDR1 and CDR2 from the germline V gene are GTSNPN and SVGIG (reference sequence). The trim removed 0 bases at V and 6 bases at J, leaving 7 bases unmatched. The V call is TRBV30, the J call TRBJ1-2, with TRBD1 matching 7 bases. Sequenced: peripheral blood. The receptor was isolated from a woman aged 50 to 65 with acute or convalescent COVID-19. CDR3 in amino acids: CAWSVLRGRNGYTF. CDR3 sequence (DNA): TGTGCCTGGAGTGTACTTAGGGGGCGAAATGGCTACACCTTC. The whole variable domain, filled in from reference TRBV30 and TRBJ1-2, reads SQTIHQWPATLVQPVGSPLSLECTVEGTSNPNLYWYRQAAGRGLQLLFYSVGIGQISSEVPQNLSASRPQDRQFILSSKKLLLSDSGFYLCAWSVLRGRNGYTFGSGTRLTVV.